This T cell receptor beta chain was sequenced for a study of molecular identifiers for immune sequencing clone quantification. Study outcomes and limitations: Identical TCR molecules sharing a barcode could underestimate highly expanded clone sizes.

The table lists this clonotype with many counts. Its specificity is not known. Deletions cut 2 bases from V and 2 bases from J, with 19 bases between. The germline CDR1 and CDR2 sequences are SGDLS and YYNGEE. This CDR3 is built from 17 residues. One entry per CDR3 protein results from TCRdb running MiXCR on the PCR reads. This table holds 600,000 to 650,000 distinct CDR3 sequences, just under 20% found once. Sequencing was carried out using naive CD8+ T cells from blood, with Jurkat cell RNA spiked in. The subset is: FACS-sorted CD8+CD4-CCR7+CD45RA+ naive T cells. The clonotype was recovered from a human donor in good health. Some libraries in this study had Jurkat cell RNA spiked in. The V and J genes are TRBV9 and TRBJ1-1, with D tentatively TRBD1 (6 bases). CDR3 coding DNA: TGTGCCAGCAGCGTGAGGGGGAGGGGGGGACTTAACACTGAAGCTTTCTTT. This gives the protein CASSVRGRGGLNTEAFF.